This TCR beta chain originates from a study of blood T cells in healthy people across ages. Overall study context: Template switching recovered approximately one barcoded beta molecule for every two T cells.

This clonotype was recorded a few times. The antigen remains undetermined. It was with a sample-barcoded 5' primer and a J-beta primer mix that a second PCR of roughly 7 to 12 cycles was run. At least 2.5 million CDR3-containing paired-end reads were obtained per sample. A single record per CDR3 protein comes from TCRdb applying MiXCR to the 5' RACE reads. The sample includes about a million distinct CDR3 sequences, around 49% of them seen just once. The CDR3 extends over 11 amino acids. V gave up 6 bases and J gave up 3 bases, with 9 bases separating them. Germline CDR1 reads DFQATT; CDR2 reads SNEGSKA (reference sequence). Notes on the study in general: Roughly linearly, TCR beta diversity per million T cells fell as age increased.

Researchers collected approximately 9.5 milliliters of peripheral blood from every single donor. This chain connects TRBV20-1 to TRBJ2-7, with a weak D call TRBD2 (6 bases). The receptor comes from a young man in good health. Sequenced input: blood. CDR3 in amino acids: CSAGLLYEQYF. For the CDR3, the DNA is TGCAGTGCCGGACTACTCTACGAGCAGTACTTC.